Listed below are T cell receptor beta chains from one sample, sequenced in a study of blood T cell repertoires in COVID-19. Method: immunoSEQ multiplex PCR; TCRdb's copy keeps in-frame clones and lacks some. The sample yields some 130,000 clones, more than 75% seen once. The sample was peripheral blood. These receptors were obtained from a woman aged 45 to 65 who had recovered from COVID-19. Each CDR3 is given with its conserved first and last residue. A D gene is named only where the DNA matches it firmly. Clone size is not always given. Where it is, it says once, few, many or a class for expanded clones.

d_gene	abundance	j_gene	v_gene	CDR3aa	CDR3nt
-	-	TRBJ2-3	TRBV21-1	CASSKPDRGGRDTQYF	TGTGCCAGCAGCAAACCTGACAGGGGGGGACGGGATACGCAGTATTTT
TRBD2	-	TRBJ2-3	TRBV5-1	CASSLALLGGDTQYF	TGCGCCAGCAGCTTGGCCCTGCTCGGGGGGGATACGCAGTATTTT
-	-	TRBJ1-2	TRBV5-1	CASSLDSYGYTF	TGCGCCAGCAGCCTGGACAGCTATGGCTACACCTTC
-	-	TRBJ1-1	TRBV2	CASSVGFGGTEAFF	TGTGCCAGCAGTGTCGGGTTTGGGGGGACTGAAGCTTTCTTT
-	-	TRBJ1-3	TRBV3-1/TRBV3-2	CASSSRGSGNTIYF	TGTGCCAGCAGCTCGCGGGGCTCTGGAAACACCATATATTTT
-	-	TRBJ1-1	TRBV6-1	CASIDEVHTEAFF	TGTGCCAGCATCGACGAGGTTCACACTGAAGCTTTCTTT
-	few	TRBJ1-5	TRBV5-1	CASSTGTSNQPQHF	TGCGCCAGCAGCACAGGGACCAGCAATCAGCCCCAGCATTTT
TRBD1	-	TRBJ1-5	TRBV7-2	CASSAGTGGHQPQHF	TGTGCCAGCAGCGCCGGGACAGGGGGACATCAGCCCCAGCATTTT
-	-	TRBJ2-4	TRBV2	CASSEALRDIQYF	TGTGCCAGCAGTGAAGCGCTTCGAGACATTCAGTACTTC
-	-	TRBJ1-3	TRBV12-5	CASGFTGSGNTIYF	TGTGCTAGTGGTTTCACAGGGTCTGGAAACACCATATATTTT
-	-	TRBJ2-7	TRBV5-4	CASSFKGLPRDEQYF	TGTGCCAGCAGCTTTAAGGGACTCCCCCGCGACGAGCAGTACTTC
TRBD1	-	TRBJ1-4	TRBV5-1	CASSPGITGGGEKLFF	TGCGCCAGCAGCCCTGGGATTACAGGGGGCGGTGAAAAACTGTTTTTT
TRBD1	-	TRBJ2-3	TRBV18	CASSRTGGINPDTQYF	TGTGCCAGCTCTCGAACAGGGGGAATAAACCCAGATACGCAGTATTTT
-	-	TRBJ1-3	TRBV9	CASSVASPSSGNTIYF	TGTGCCAGCAGCGTAGCCTCACCGAGCTCTGGAAACACCATATATTTT
-	-	TRBJ2-1	TRBV2	CASTSYNEQFF	TGTGCCAGCACATCCTACAATGAGCAGTTCTTC
TRBD1	-	TRBJ2-3	TRBV9	CASSGGTGGSEGYF	TGTGCCAGCAGCGGAGGGACAGGGGGCTCTGAGGGATATTTT
TRBD2	-	TRBJ2-3	TRBV24-1	CATSDPGTSGDTQYF	TGTGCCACCAGTGACCCCGGGACTAGCGGAGATACGCAGTATTTT
TRBD1	few	TRBJ1-5	TRBV2	CASSARTGTGNQPQHF	TGTGCCAGCAGTGCCAGGACAGGTACGGGCAATCAGCCCCAGCATTTT
-	-	TRBJ1-3	TRBV10-3	CAISETVIGNTIYF	TGTGCCATCAGTGAGACAGTGATTGGAAACACCATATATTTT